This TCR beta chain was profiled in a study of a mutant IDH1 vaccine in newly diagnosed glioma. On the study more broadly: Visit V13 took place at week 47, and visit V12 happened at week 35. Study results and limitations: Pseudoprogression apparently lacked any relation to changes in top peripheral T cell clonotypes.

Sequencing was performed with immunoSEQ multiplex PCR; in TCRdb, only in-frame clones are kept and a portion is missing. The data contain more than 40,000 clones, 85% to 90% of them seen just once; the ten biggest clones take up roughly 5%. As regards this clone: Its antigen remains unidentified.

Indicated time point: week 35, safety follow-up. The investigators gave 300 ug of mutant IDH1 20-mer peptide in each vaccine dose, together with topical imiquimod. The CDR3 is 16 amino acids. CDR1 and CDR2 (germline): SGHDT, YYEEEE. The V and J ends lost 6 bases and 4 bases, in that order; junction bases with no gene match: 12. The source is a middle-aged woman with glioma. This chain links TRBV5-6 with TRBJ2-2; TRBD2 aligns across 7 bases. Sequenced material: PBMCs, taken from a glioma patient whose treatment included an IDH1 peptide vaccine. The CDR3 nucleotides read TGTGCCAGCAACTATGGACTAGAAGGTAGCACCGGGGAGCTGTTTTTT. This gives the protein CASNYGLEGSTGELFF.